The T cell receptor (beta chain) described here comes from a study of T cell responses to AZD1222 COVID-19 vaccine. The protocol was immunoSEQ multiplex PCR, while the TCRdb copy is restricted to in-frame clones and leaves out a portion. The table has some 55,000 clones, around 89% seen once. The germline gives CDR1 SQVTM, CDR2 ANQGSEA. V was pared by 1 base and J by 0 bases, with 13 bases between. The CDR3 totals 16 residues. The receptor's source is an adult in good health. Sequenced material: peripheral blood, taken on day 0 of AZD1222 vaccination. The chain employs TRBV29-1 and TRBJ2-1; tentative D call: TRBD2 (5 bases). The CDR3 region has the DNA TGCAGCGTTGAAGGAAACGTAGGGAGCTCCTACAATGAGCAGTTCTTC. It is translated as CSVEGNVGSSYNEQFF.